This T cell receptor (beta chain) was captured by sequencing in a study of T and B cells in COVID-19 patients (dated by TCRdb to 2018 to 2020). Regarding the study in general: Using TRB and IGH repertoire sequencing of peripheral blood, the study characterized adaptive immunity in COVID-19 patients who had active infection or had recovered. The recovered cohort had a median age of roughly 30 years, compared with approximately 67 years in the active-infection cohort. In the active-infection cohort, about 90% of the roughly 20 patients had comorbidities linked to unfavorable COVID-19 outcome. Over 7.5 million TCR sequences were analysed in a TCR and BCR sequence repository that covered around 34 patients and around 73 time points. In the active-infection cohort, about 55% of the 20 patients were critically ill and required mechanical ventilation or ECMO. Because samples were available both during active disease and after recovery, a couple of patients were counted in both the recovered and the active cohorts. As many as 9 follow-up blood samples were collected from each patient, and in some individuals these samples spanned different disease stages. A recovered cohort was made up of 15 to 19 patients contributing roughly 21 samples, mostly after mild to moderate COVID-19 managed as outpatients. An age-matched reference group of 35 to 50 healthy donors negative for COVID-19 antibodies was used as the comparison for repertoire analyses. Paper-wide results and their limitations: Specific T cell subsets (CD4+/Treg/CD8+) and sorted SARS-CoV-2-responsive or tetramer+ T cells had not yet been sequenced, and these experiments were ongoing. The reported TCR clusters were said to need prospective validation before any clinical use. The recovered cohort had 2,300 or so exclusive TCR clusters, including some 31 low-pGen clusters. In active COVID-19, TRB repertoires were highly clonal, while at recovery, diversity and richness increased above the levels seen in healthy donors. Few blood samples were available from mildly ill patients while symptoms were present or from severe cases at early time points. Patients with COVID-19 were reported to show strongly skewed TRBV/TRBJ gene usage. The size of the cohort was considered insufficient for assessing HLA contributions to COVID-19 susceptibility or severity.

In regard to this clonotype: This clone's antigen is unknown. The sample holds no much larger clone one base away, and base qualities are not on file.

The cysteine opens and the phenylalanine closes a CDR3 of 15 amino acids. This entry keeps only the CDR3 DNA: 45 bases, framed from base 1. V has 2 bases trimmed and J has 5 bases trimmed; junction bases matching no gene number 4. Genomic DNA extracted from blood was used in amounts of roughly 250-500 ng for amplification of TRB repertoires. The sequencer was an Illumina MiSeq. Multiplex PCR with BIOMED2 TRB-A/B primer pools was used to amplify TRB rearrangements. Illumina-compatible adapters and 7-nucleotide sample barcodes were attached to the amplicons in two consecutive PCRs. All library PCRs used Phusion HS II polymerase. The amplicons were purified from gel with the NucleoSpin Gel and PCR Clean-up kit, measured on Qubit, and then pooled at approximately 3.8 nM. Before Illumina next-generation sequencing, the quality of the amplicon pool was assessed on an Agilent 2100 Bioanalyzer. The authors' analysis ran thus. Annotation of TRB rearrangements was done in MiXCR 3.0.8 with the default MiXCR reference library. Non-productive reads and sequences with fewer than 2 reads were removed, and each unique CDR3 nucleotide sequence was counted as one clone. Clonality, diversity, richness and V-J gene usage were computed in R 3.5.1. GLIPH2 was used to cluster TCRs by CDR3 similarity, and OLGA was used to calculate generation probabilities. GLIPH2 clusters were kept only when the clusters contained at least four unique TCR clonotypes present in at least three individuals. TCRdb passed the public sequencing reads through fastp at Q25 and MiXCR, retaining productive beta sequences. Rows are combined by CDR3 protein, so each entry shows the most common genes and DNA. The V and J calls were determined by TCRdb, not by the authors. In this sample the table shows over 8,000 distinct CDR3 sequences, about a third of which occur a single time. The ten largest clonotypes hold about 50% of the sample.

This receptor was obtained from a human donor with active COVID-19. The V gene is TRBV12-3 or TRBV12-4 and the J gene is TRBJ2-2, with 8 middle bases fitting TRBD1. Sequenced: blood. The DNA sequence is as follows: TGTGCCAGCAGTTTACAACAGGGGGGTACCGGGGAGCTGTTTTTT. The resulting protein is CASSLQQGGTGELFF.